The 7 T cell receptor beta chains given below trace back to one sample, sequenced in a study of radiotherapy plus CTLA-4 blockade in lung cancer. Here immunoSEQ multiplex PCR was the method, and the copy in TCRdb shows in-frame clones only, minus some. Among 90,000 to 100,000 clones listed, approximately 72% were seen once. The sequenced sample was peripheral blood, obtained from a patient treated with radiotherapy plus ipilimumab. The origin of the receptors is a human donor with non-small cell lung cancer who had a partial response to radiotherapy plus ipilimumab. Some clones in this sample may be carry-over from other donors' samples.

The rearrangement uses TRBV5-4 and TRBJ2-2; 8 positions match TRBD1. Looked up from germline, CDR1 is SGHNT and CDR2 is YYREEE (reference sequence). The CDR3 is 15 amino acids. Trimming at V came to 4 bases and at J to 4 bases, leaving 6 bases not matched to a gene. The CDR3 loop reads CASSPGGRGTGELFF. CDR3 sequence (DNA): TGTGCCAGCAGCCCAGGGGGCAGAGGCACCGGGGAGCTGTTTTTT. The variable domain in full, completed from reference TRBV5-4 and TRBJ2-2, reads ETGVTQSPTHLIKTRGQQVTLRCSSQSGHNTVSWYQQALGQGPQFIFQYYREEENGRGNFPPRFSGLQFPNYSSELNVNALELDDSALYLCASSPGGRGTGELFFGEGSRLTVL.

The chain joins TRBV7-3 to TRBJ2-1; D gene ambiguous. This CDR3 region has 13 residues. Deletions cut 5 bases from V and 8 bases from J, with 13 bases between. Germline loops: CDR1 SGHTA, CDR2 FQGTGA. In DNA form, the CDR3 reads TGTGCCAGCAGCCGCGATATTTTTGATGAGCAGTTCTTC. Encoded protein: CASSRDIFDEQFF.

The chain links TRBV5-1 to TRBJ2-1, with 7 nucleotides matching TRBD2. Germline V gene lookup returns CDR1 SGHRS and CDR2 YFSETQ. Losses at the gene ends were 1 base for V and 9 bases for J; bases not matched to a gene: 22. The CDR3 has 19 residues. The CDR3 spells CASSLWAGDMGIEASEQFF. The CDR3 DNA follows: TGCGCCAGCAGCTTGTGGGCGGGAGATATGGGTATAGAGGCCAGTGAGCAGTTCTTC.

The V call is TRBV6-5, the J call TRBJ2-7; TRBD2 matches 7 bases. This CDR3 spans 15 amino acids. Germline CDR1 is MNHEY and CDR2 is SVGAGI. V dropped 6 bases and J dropped 2; count of bases not matched to a gene: 10. The CDR3 DNA follows: TGTGCCAGCAGACACGGAGCGGGACCCGCCTACGAGCAGTACTTC. Protein sequence: CASRHGAGPAYEQYF.

This sequence joins TRBV30 and TRBJ1-3; D not certain. V lost 7 bases to trimming and J lost 0 bases, with 10 bases between them. The CDR3 covers 13 residues. Germline V gene data show CDR1 as GTSNPN and CDR2 as SVGIG (reference sequence). The CDR3 reads CAYPSNSGNTIYF. The CDR3 DNA reads TGTGCCTACCCCAGTAACTCTGGAAACACCATATATTTT.

The V gene is TRBV6-5, the J gene TRBJ2-7, with 7 positions matching TRBD1. Germline CDR1 reads MNHEY; CDR2 reads SVGAGI. V was clipped by 5 bases and J by 4 bases; unmatched bases: 8. The CDR3 covers 14 residues. Written as DNA, the CDR3 is TGTGCCAGCAGTAACCCGGGACAGCCTTACGAGCAGTACTTC. It translates to CASSNPGQPYEQYF.

The V gene is TRBV2, the J gene TRBJ2-7; D is possibly TRBD1 (5 bases). This CDR3 is built from 14 residues. In germline, CDR1 is SNHLY, CDR2 FYNNEI. Trimming removed 7 bases from V and 3 bases from J, with 16 bases in between. The CDR3 here is CASNPGISNYEQYF. CDR3 in DNA: TGTGCCAGCAATCCAGGGATCTCCAACTACGAGCAGTACTTC.